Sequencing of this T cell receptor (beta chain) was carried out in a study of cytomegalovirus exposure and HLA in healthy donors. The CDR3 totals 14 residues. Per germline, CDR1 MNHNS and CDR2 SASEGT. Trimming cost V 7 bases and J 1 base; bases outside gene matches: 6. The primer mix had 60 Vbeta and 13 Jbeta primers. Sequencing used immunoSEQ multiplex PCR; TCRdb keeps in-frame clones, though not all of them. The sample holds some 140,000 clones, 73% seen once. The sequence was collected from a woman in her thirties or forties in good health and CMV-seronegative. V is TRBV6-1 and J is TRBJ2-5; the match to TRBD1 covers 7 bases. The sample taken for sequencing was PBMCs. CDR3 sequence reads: CASTRDRRQETQYF. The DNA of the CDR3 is TGTGCCAGCACAAGGGACAGACGCCAAGAGACCCAGTACTTC.